This T cell receptor (beta chain) is from a study of cytomegalovirus exposure and HLA in healthy donors. The PCR used 60 Vbeta and 13 Jbeta primers. Sequencing used immunoSEQ multiplex PCR; TCRdb keeps in-frame clones, though not all of them. This table holds some 140,000 clones, 70% to 75% found once. In germline, CDR1 is MGHRA, CDR2 YSYEKL. The germline V and J ends were trimmed by 4 bases and 0 bases, with 14 bases remaining between them. The CDR3 contains 16 residues. Sample: PBMCs. J is TRBJ2-3 and V is TRBV4-1; TRBD2 is a possible D gene (6 bases). This TCR was recovered from a woman aged 40 to 50 in good health and CMV-seronegative. CDR3 DNA: TGCGCCAGCAGCCCCCTGGGCGGGGCTAGCACAGATACGCAGTATTTT. Amino acid sequence: CASSPLGGASTDTQYF.